The following is a T cell receptor beta chain sequence with its context. Its antigen is not yet known. Per-nucleotide qualities are absent, and no much larger clonotype sits a single base away. This entry is derived from a study of blood T cell repertoires in COVID-19 (dated by TCRdb to about 2020). In terms of the full investigation: Samples covering the acute and convalescent phases of COVID-19 were provided by collaborators in the United States, Italy and Spain. Nearly every sample came with metadata listing a de-identified subject ID, COVID-19 status, age in years and sex. The repertoires were released in a freely available public database intended as a resource for research on the immune response to SARS-CoV-2. The prospective study material was composed of cDNA or gDNA derived from T cells, B-cell-depleted T cells, or PBMCs. Samples were obtained from the ongoing ImmuneRACE study (first 160 participants) and from 950 to 1,500 subjects provided by 6 global collaborators. Deeply sampled blood TCRbeta repertoires from subjects exposed to, actively infected with, or recovered from COVID-19 were included in the dataset. Where available, HLA class I and class II types were obtained from metadata supplied by the sample provider rather than from assay-based typing.

V loses 6 bases, J loses 6 bases, and the germline ends lie 17 bases apart. The CDR1 and CDR2 encoded by the germline V gene are SNHLY and FYNNEI. The CDR3 goes from the cysteine to the phenylalanine over 14 residues. The retained sequence is limited to the CDR3, 42 bases, with the frame set at the first base. The immunoSEQ Assay, a bias-controlled multiplex PCR, was used to amplify TCRbeta CDR3 regions from genomic DNA. The authors' pipeline ran thus. Within the assay, amplification of reference gene primers was used to estimate how many nucleated cells each sample contained. To quantify the absolute abundance of each unique TCRbeta CDR3 rearrangement, sequence reads were collapsed and filtered. For each sample, productive Simpson clonality was calculated as the square root of Simpson's diversity index across productive rearrangements. Not all clones reach the TCRdb copy of this immuneACCESS table, which keeps in-frame sequences only. Checked studies attribute under half of the gap to unresolved V genes and leave the rest unexplained. The V and J calls and clone size were taken over from that table, and D and trimming were inferred from the DNA. The sample table records a few hundred thousand clones; over 80% of these occur just once. The top ten constitute about 2% of the sample.

The paper's findings and limits, for the study overall: The quantity of clinical and demographic metadata differed by source and by participant and was supplied without curation.

Samples from volunteer blood donors who had recovered from COVID-19 were contributed by a second Seattle source. Whole blood was collected in K2EDTA tubes by collaborating institutions according to the institutions' own protocols. For TCRbeta analysis, collaborators shipped samples in one of three forms: frozen whole blood, isolated PBMCs, or DNA extracted from either of those sample types. Sequencing was performed on peripheral blood. The chain employs TRBV2 and TRBJ1-1; tentative D gene TRBD1, with 6 bases matching. This TCR came from a man aged 30 to 45 who had recovered from COVID-19. Here is the DNA: TGTGCCAGCAGGGACAGCCCTTTTTTTTCTGAAGCTTTCTTT. This is translated as CASRDSPFFSEAFF.